The clone carrying this T cell receptor beta chain was observed a single time. Its antigen is as yet unknown. This entry comes from a study of T cells in localized non-small cell lung cancer. General observations from the study: The greatest T cell clonality was found in uninvolved adjacent lung (higher than in tumor). Heterogeneity within the tumor remains possible, as just one region underwent sequencing. Longer overall survival associated with higher blood T cell density; shorter survival with higher adjacent-lung clonality. In adjacent lung appeared a median 57 of the top 100 tumor clones.

Profiled with immunoSEQ multiplex PCR; TCRdb holds only in-frame clones, not every one. The sample contains some 66,000 clones, 84% of which appear only once. The source material was peripheral blood, sampled before any cancer treatment. The clonotype comes from a female donor of 60 years or more with stage I lung adenocarcinoma.

The CDR3 loop is CASSEGGATNEKLFF. The CDR3 DNA sequence: TGTGCCAGCAGTGAAGGGGGAGCAACTAATGAAAAACTGTTTTTT. The chain recombines TRBV6-1 with TRBJ1-4; D is uncertain. In germline, CDR1 is MNHNS, CDR2 SASEGT. V shed 1 base and J shed 0 bases, with 6 bases lying between them. This CDR3 is 15 amino acids long.